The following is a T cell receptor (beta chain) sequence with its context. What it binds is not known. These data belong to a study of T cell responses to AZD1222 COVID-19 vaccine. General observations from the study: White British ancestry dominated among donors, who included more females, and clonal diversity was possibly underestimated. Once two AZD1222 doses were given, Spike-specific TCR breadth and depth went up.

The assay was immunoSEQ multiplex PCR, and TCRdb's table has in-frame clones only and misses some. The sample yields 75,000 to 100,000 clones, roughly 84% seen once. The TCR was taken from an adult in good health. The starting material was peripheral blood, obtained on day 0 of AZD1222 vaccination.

The CDR3 loop reads CSVPPEDRVSYNEQFF. The DNA for the CDR3 is TGCAGCGTCCCGCCAGAAGACAGGGTCTCCTACAATGAGCAGTTCTTC. This chain joins TRBV29-1 and TRBJ2-1, with 7 nucleotides matching TRBD1. The V gene's germline CDR1 is SQVTM and CDR2 ANQGSEA. Trimming cost V 6 bases and J 0 bases; bases outside gene matches: 11. This CDR3 contains 16 residues.